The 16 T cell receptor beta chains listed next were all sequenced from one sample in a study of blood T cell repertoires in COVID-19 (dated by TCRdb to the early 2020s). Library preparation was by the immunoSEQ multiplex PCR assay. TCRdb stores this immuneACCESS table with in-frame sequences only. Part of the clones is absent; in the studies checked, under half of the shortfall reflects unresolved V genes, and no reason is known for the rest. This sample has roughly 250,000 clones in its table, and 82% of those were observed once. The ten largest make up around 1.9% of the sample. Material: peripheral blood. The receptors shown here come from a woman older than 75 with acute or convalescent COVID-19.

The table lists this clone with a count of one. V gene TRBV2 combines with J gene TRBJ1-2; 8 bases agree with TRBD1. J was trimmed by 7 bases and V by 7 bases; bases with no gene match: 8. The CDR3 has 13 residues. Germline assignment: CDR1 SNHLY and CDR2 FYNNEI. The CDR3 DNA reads TGTGCCAGCAAGAGGACAGGGACGGGTGGCTACACCTTC. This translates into CASKRTGTGGYTF.

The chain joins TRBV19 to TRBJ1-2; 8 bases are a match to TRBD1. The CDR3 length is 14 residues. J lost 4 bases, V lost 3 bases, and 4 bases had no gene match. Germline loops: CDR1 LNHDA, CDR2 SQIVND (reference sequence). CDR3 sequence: CASSIGQGVYGYTF. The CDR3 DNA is TGTGCCAGTAGTATTGGACAGGGAGTCTATGGCTACACCTTC.

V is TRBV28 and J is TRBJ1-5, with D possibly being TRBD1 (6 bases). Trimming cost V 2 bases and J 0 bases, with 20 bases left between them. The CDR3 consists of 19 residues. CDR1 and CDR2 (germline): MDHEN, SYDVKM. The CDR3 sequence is CASSLNVAGDVRSNQPQHF. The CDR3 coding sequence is TGTGCCAGCAGTTTAAACGTGGCAGGGGATGTTCGTAGCAATCAGCCCCAGCATTTT.

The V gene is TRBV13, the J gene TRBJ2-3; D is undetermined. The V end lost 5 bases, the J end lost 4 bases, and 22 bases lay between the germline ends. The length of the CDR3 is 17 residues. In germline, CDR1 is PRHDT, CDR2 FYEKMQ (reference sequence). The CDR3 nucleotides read TGTGCCAGCAGCATCCCCGACTCCGCCGTAGGTTCAGATACGCAGTATTTT. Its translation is CASSIPDSAVGSDTQYF. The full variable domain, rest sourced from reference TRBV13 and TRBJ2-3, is AAGVIQSPRHLIKEKRETATLKCYPIPRHDTVYWYQQGPGQDPQFLISFYEKMQSDKGSIPDRFSAQQFSDYHSELNMSSLELGDSALYFCASSIPDSAVGSDTQYFGPGTRLTVL.

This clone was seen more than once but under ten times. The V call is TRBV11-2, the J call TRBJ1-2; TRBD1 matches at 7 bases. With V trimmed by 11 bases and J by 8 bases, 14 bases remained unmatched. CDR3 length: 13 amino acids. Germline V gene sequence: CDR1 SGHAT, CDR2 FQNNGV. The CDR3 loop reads CASRTGLSGGYTF. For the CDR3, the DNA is TGTGCCTCCAGGACAGGTCTTTCAGGAGGCTACACCTTC.

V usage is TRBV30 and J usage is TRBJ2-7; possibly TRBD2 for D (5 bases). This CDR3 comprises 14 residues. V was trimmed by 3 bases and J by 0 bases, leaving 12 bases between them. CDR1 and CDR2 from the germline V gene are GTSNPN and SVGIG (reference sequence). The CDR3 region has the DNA TGTGCCTGGAGCCGCCGGAGGAGCTCCTACGAGCAGTACTTC. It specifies CAWSRRRSSYEQYF.

CDR3 nucleotide sequence: TGTGCCAGCAGCTTCGACAGGGGTCAAGTAGATACGCAGTATTTT. Protein sequence: CASSFDRGQVDTQYF. The chain has TRBV7-9 and TRBJ2-3, with 8 bases that match TRBD1. This CDR3 is 15 amino acids long. J gave up 5 bases and V 3 bases, and 7 bases lay outside the gene matches. Per germline, CDR1 SEHNR and CDR2 FQNEAQ (reference sequence).

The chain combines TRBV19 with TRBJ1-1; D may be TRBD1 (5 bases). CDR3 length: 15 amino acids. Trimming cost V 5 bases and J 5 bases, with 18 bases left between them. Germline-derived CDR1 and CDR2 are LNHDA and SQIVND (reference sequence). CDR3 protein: CASSFGQGAGTEAFF. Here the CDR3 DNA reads TGTGCCAGTAGTTTCGGTCAGGGCGCGGGGACTGAAGCTTTCTTT.

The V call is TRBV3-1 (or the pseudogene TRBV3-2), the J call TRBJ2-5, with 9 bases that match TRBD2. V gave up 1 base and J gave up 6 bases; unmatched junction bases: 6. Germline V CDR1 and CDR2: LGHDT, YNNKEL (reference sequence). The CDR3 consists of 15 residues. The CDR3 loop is CASSQGIAGEKTQYF. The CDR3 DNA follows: TGTGCCAGCAGCCAAGGTATAGCGGGAGAGAAGACCCAGTACTTC.

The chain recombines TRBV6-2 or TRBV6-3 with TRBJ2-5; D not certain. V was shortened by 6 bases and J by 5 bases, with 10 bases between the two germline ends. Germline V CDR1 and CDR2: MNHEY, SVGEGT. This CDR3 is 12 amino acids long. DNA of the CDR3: TGTGCCAGCAGCACCACTAATGAGACCCAGTACTTC. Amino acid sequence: CASSTTNETQYF.

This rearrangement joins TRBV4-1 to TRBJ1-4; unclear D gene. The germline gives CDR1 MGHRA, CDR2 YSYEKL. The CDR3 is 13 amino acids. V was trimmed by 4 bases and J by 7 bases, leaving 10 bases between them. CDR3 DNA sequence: TGCGCCAGCAGCCCTCGTGGAGGTGAAAAACTGTTTTTT. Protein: CASSPRGGEKLFF.

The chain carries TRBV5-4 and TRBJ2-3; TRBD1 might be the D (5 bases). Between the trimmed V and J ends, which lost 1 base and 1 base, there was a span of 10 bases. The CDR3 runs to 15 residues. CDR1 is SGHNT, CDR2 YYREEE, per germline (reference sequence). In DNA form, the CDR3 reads TGTGCCAGCAGCTTGAGGGGTTCTGGCACAGATACGCAGTATTTT. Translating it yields CASSLRGSGTDTQYF.

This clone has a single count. CDR3: CASSQERTGGFKKLFF. The CDR3 DNA sequence: TGTGCCAGCAGCCAAGAGCGGACAGGGGGCTTTAAAAAACTGTTTTTT. The chain recombines TRBV3-1 (or the pseudogene TRBV3-2) with TRBJ1-4; 11 bases are a match to TRBD1. Trimming took 0 bases from V and 9 from J; bases not matched to a gene: 6. Germline V CDR1 and CDR2: LGHDT, YNNKEL (reference sequence). The CDR3 has 16 residues.

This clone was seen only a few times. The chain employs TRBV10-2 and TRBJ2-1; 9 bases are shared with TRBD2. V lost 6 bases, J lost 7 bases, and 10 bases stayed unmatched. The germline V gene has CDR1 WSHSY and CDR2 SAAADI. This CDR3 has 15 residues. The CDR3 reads CASRGGRAEKNEQFF. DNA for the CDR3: TGCGCCAGCAGGGGCGGGAGGGCCGAAAAAAATGAGCAGTTCTTC.

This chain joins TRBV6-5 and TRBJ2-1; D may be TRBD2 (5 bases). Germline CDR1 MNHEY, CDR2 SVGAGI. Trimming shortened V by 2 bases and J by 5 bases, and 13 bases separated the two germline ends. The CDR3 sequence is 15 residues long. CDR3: CASSYVPGNNNEQFF. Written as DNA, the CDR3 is TGTGCCAGCAGTTACGTTCCGGGAAATAACAATGAGCAGTTCTTC.

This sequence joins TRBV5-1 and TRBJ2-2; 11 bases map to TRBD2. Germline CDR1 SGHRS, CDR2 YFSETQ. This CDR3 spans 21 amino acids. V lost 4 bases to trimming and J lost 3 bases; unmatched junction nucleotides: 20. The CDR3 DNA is TGCGCCAGCAGCCCCCGACTAGCGGGGAGATCTAGTGTGAGAGACACCGGGGAGCTGTTTTTT. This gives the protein CASSPRLAGRSSVRDTGELFF.